A selection of T cell receptor beta chains follows, all from one sample in a study of blood T cell repertoires in COVID-19. The assay was immunoSEQ multiplex PCR, and TCRdb's table has in-frame clones only and misses some. The table lists about 180,000 clones, 85% to 90% of them singletons. Specimen: PBMCs or T cells enriched from blood (not recorded which). The receptors originated from a man aged 35 to 55 who had recovered from COVID-19. Each CDR3 is given with its conserved first and last residue. D genes are given only for firm matches. The size entry is marked missing in some rows and otherwise reads once, few, many or a size class.

clone_size j_call v_call d_call cdr3_aa cdr3_nt
NA TRBJ2-7 TRBV5-1 TRBD1 CASSSGTGAYEQYF TGCGCCAGCAGCTCCGGGACAGGGGCCTACGAGCAGTACTTC
NA TRBJ1-5 TRBV9 NA CASSVGLDSNNQPQHF TGTGCCAGCAGCGTAGGACTGGACAGCAACAATCAGCCCCAGCATTTT
once TRBJ1-2 TRBV14 NA CASSHAGSGYGYTF TGTGCCAGCAGCCACGCAGGGTCTGGCTATGGCTACACCTTC
NA TRBJ1-4 TRBV30 TRBD1 CAWSRDRVPLNEKLFF TGTGCCTGGAGCCGGGACAGGGTCCCTTTGAATGAAAAACTGTTTTTT
NA TRBJ1-2 TRBV5-4 NA CASSLNGAHGYGYTF TGTGCCAGCAGCTTGAATGGGGCGCATGGCTATGGCTACACCTTC
once TRBJ2-3 TRBV30 TRBD1 CAWIRGRPGTGAPDTQYF TGTGCCTGGATCCGGGGCCGCCCCGGGACAGGGGCGCCAGATACGCAGTATTTT
NA TRBJ1-5 TRBV15 NA CATSPFLEAAQAFNQPQHF TGTGCCACCAGCCCTTTTCTCGAGGCGGCACAAGCCTTTAATCAGCCCCAGCATTTT
NA TRBJ1-2 TRBV28 NA CASSPRVYGYTF TGTGCCAGCAGTCCTCGGGTCTATGGCTACACCTTC
NA TRBJ2-7 TRBV2 TRBD1 CASSADRGRYEQYF TGTGCCAGCAGTGCCGACAGGGGTCGGTACGAGCAGTACTTC
NA TRBJ2-2 TRBV13 TRBD1 CASSPEHRGTNTGELFF TGTGCCAGCAGCCCAGAGCACAGGGGTACGAACACCGGGGAGCTGTTTTTT
NA TRBJ1-2 TRBV27 NA CASSFGRGHYGYTF TGTGCCAGCAGTTTCGGAAGGGGCCACTATGGCTACACCTTC
few TRBJ2-3 TRBV7-8 NA CASLVAERADTQYF TGTGCCAGCTTGGTAGCGGAGCGGGCAGATACGCAGTATTTT
NA TRBJ2-2 TRBV5-6 NA CASSSRDWVPPGELFF TGTGCCAGCAGCTCCAGGGATTGGGTTCCCCCCGGGGAGCTGTTTTTT
NA TRBJ2-5 TRBV7-8 NA CASSLVRRGRETQYF TGTGCCAGCAGCTTAGTGAGACGGGGTAGAGAGACCCAGTACTTC
NA TRBJ1-2 TRBV28 TRBD1 CASSLNRGYGYTF TGTGCCAGCAGTTTAAACAGGGGGTATGGCTACACCTTC
NA TRBJ2-5 TRBV10-3 TRBD1 CAIGQGAKETQYF TGTGCCATCGGGCAGGGGGCCAAAGAGACCCAGTACTTC
NA TRBJ2-7 TRBV7-9 NA CASSPDRGYEQYF TGTGCCAGCAGCCCGGACCGGGGCTACGAGCAGTACTTC
NA TRBJ1-6 TRBV28 NA CASSSPLHF TGTGCCAGCAGTTCTCCCCTCCACTTT
NA TRBJ2-7 TRBV30 TRBD1 CAWTGTGVYEQYF TGTGCCTGGACGGGGACAGGAGTCTACGAGCAGTACTTC
NA TRBJ2-5 TRBV7-9 TRBD1 CASSGMGQGEETQYF TGTGCCAGCAGCGGAATGGGACAGGGCGAAGAGACCCAGTACTTC
NA TRBJ2-1 TRBV5-6 TRBD1 CASRTGTGGYNEQFF TGTGCCAGCAGGACCGGGACAGGGGGTTACAATGAGCAGTTCTTC
NA TRBJ1-2 TRBV10-3 NA CAISGANYGYTF TGTGCCATCAGCGGAGCTAACTATGGCTACACCTTC
once TRBJ2-1 TRBV24-1 TRBD1 CATSDPGRTGNGYEQFF TGTGCCACCAGTGATCCCGGTAGGACAGGGAATGGATATGAGCAGTTCTTC
NA TRBJ2-1 TRBV5-1 NA CASGAADSYNEQFF TGCGCCAGCGGAGCCGCGGATTCCTACAATGAGCAGTTCTTC
NA TRBJ1-4 TRBV10-3 NA CAISGGEKLFF TGTGCCATCAGCGGGGGGGAAAAACTGTTTTTT
NA TRBJ2-2 TRBV5-1 NA CASSSQTANTGELFF TGCGCCAGCAGCTCGCAGACAGCGAACACCGGGGAGCTGTTTTTT
NA TRBJ2-7 TRBV7-9 TRBD1 CASSLFQGAATRAEQYF TGTGCCAGCAGCTTATTTCAGGGGGCGGCAACCAGGGCCGAGCAGTACTTC
NA TRBJ2-1 TRBV9 TRBD2 CASSAQSGSTLFF TGTGCCAGCAGCGCTCAAAGCGGGAGTACCTTGTTCTTC
few TRBJ2-2 TRBV4-1 TRBD1 CASSQTILSDRGRGTGELFF TGCGCCAGCAGCCAAACCATCCTCTCGGACAGGGGGCGCGGGACCGGGGAGCTGTTTTTT
NA TRBJ1-5 TRBV5-6 TRBD1 CASTHNRGTGQPQHF TGTGCCAGCACTCACAACAGGGGAACGGGGCAGCCCCAGCATTTT
NA TRBJ2-2 TRBV2 NA CARSAPGERTGELFF TGTGCCAGGTCAGCTCCCGGAGAGCGCACCGGGGAGCTGTTTTTT
NA TRBJ1-4 TRBV7-9 NA CASSLAGNEKLFF TGTGCCAGCAGCTTAGCGGGCAATGAAAAACTGTTTTTT
NA TRBJ1-2 TRBV11-2 NA CASSFASGGYTF TGTGCCAGCAGCTTTGCCTCCGGGGGCTACACCTTC
NA TRBJ2-7 TRBV5-4 TRBD2 CASSPTSGRTYEQYF TGTGCCAGCAGCCCTACTAGCGGGAGGACCTACGAGCAGTACTTC
NA TRBJ1-2 TRBV30 NA CAWGRQIYGYTF TGTGCCTGGGGGCGACAGATCTATGGCTACACCTTC
many TRBJ1-2 TRBV7-9 NA CASHRDTLKSTGYTF TGTGCCAGCCACCGGGACACCTTGAAAAGTACTGGCTACACCTTC
NA TRBJ1-1 TRBV30 NA CAWSDIRAGPNTEAFF TGTGCCTGGAGTGATATTAGAGCAGGGCCTAACACTGAAGCTTTCTTT
NA TRBJ1-2 TRBV28 TRBD1 CASSGTGTYGYTF TGTGCCAGCAGTGGGACAGGAACTTATGGCTACACCTTC
NA TRBJ1-4 TRBV3-1/TRBV3-2 NA CASSQGHGSLAFF TGTGCCAGCAGCCAAGGGCACGGGAGTTTGGCTTTTTTT
NA TRBJ1-1 TRBV5-1 TRBD1 CASSLTGGNPNTEAFF TGCGCCAGCAGCTTGACAGGGGGTAATCCGAACACTGAAGCTTTCTTT
NA TRBJ2-7 TRBV7-3 TRBD1 CASSLNPGTAYEQYF TGTGCCAGCAGCTTAAACCCGGGGACAGCCTACGAGCAGTACTTC
NA TRBJ1-1 TRBV30 NA CAWIRAVTEAFF TGTGCCTGGATCAGGGCGGTGACTGAAGCTTTCTTT
NA TRBJ1-3 TRBV19 NA CASSPYSSGNTIYF TGTGCCAGTAGTCCCTATAGCTCTGGAAACACCATATATTTT
NA TRBJ2-6 TRBV5-1 NA CASSPGHNSGANVLTF TGCGCCAGCAGCCCAGGACACAACTCTGGGGCCAACGTCCTGACTTTC
once TRBJ2-3 TRBV3-1/TRBV3-2 TRBD2 CASSQELAGAADTQYF TGTGCCAGCAGCCAGGAACTAGCGGGAGCAGCGGATACGCAGTATTTT
once TRBJ2-1 TRBV7-8 NA CASSLGLAGNVNEQFF TGTGCCAGCAGCTTAGGGCTGGCGGGGAATGTGAATGAGCAGTTCTTC